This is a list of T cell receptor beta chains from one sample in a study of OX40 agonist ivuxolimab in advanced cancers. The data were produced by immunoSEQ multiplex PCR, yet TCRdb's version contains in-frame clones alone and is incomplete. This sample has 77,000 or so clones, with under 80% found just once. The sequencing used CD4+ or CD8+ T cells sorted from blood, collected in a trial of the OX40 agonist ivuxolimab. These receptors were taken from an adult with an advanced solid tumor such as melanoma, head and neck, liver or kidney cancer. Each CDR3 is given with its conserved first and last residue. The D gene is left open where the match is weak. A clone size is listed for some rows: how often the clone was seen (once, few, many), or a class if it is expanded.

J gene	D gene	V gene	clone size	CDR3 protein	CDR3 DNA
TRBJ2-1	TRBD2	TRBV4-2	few	CASSQDSSGRWEFF	TGTGCCAGCAGCCAAGACTCTAGCGGGAGGTGGGAGTTCTTC
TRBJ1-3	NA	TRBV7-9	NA	CASSLMGGRYSGNTIYF	TGTGCCAGCAGCTTAATGGGGGGGCGTTACTCTGGAAACACCATATATTTT
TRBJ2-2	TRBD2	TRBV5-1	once	CASSQAGPNTGELFF	TGCGCCAGCAGCCAAGCGGGGCCGAACACCGGGGAGCTGTTTTTT
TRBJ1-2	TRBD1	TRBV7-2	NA	CASRNRGQGQGYTF	TGTGCCAGCAGAAACAGGGGGCAGGGACAAGGCTACACCTTC
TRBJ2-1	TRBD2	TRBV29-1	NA	CSVRPGLAGWVGEQFF	TGCAGCGTACGACCGGGACTAGCGGGATGGGTCGGGGAGCAGTTCTTC
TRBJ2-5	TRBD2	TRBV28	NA	CASRSGTSGRRAKETQYF	TGTGCCAGCAGGTCCGGGACTAGCGGGAGACGGGCCAAGGAGACCCAGTACTTC
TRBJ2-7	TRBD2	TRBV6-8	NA	CASSPRAGVYEQYF	TGTGCCAGCAGTCCAAGGGCGGGAGTCTACGAGCAGTACTTC
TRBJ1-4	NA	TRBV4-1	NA	CASSQVGHIDEKLFF	TGCGCCAGCAGCCAAGTTGGACACATCGATGAAAAACTGTTTTTT
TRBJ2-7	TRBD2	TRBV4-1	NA	CASSHPGTSVAYEQYF	TGCGCCAGCAGCCATCCCGGAACTAGCGTGGCCTACGAGCAGTACTTC
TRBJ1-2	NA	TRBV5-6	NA	CASSATVYYGYTF	TGTGCCAGCAGCGCAACAGTCTACTATGGCTACACCTTC
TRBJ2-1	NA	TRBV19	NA	CASSIVGEQFF	TGTGCCAGTAGTATAGTCGGTGAGCAGTTCTTC
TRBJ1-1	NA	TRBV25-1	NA	CASIDRMNTEAFF	TGTGCCAGCATTGACAGGATGAACACTGAAGCTTTCTTT
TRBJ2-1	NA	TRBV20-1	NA	CSALTGGQIF	TGCAGTGCCCTCACCGGGGGCCAGATCTTC
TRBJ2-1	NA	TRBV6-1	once	CASSVGAGSYNEQFF	TGTGCCAGCAGTGTCGGGGCAGGGTCCTACAATGAGCAGTTCTTC
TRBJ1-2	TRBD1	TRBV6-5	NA	CASRFGTVGWQGYTF	TGTGCCAGCAGATTTGGGACAGTGGGCTGGCAGGGCTACACCTTC
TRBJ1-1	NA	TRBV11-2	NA	CASSFKATSEAFF	TGTGCCAGCAGCTTTAAGGCGACCAGTGAAGCTTTCTTT
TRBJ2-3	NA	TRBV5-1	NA	CASSLAEGVSDTQYF	TGCGCCAGCAGCTTGGCCGAGGGGGTATCAGATACGCAGTATTTT
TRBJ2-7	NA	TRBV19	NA	CATKGGGNYLYEQYF	TGTGCCACCAAGGGTGGGGGGAACTATCTCTACGAGCAGTACTTC
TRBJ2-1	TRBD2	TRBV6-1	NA	CASTPTSGGALFF	TGTGCCAGCACCCCCACTAGCGGGGGGGCCCTGTTCTTC
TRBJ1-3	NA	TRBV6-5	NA	CASSYSPGLGNTIYF	TGTGCCAGCAGTTACTCGCCAGGGCTGGGAAACACCATATATTTT
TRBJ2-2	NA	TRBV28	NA	CASSTPAGSGELFF	TGTGCCAGCAGTACCCCGGCGGGATCCGGGGAGCTGTTTTTT
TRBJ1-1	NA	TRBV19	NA	CASSIKVSGNTEAFF	TGTGCCAGTAGTATAAAGGTTAGTGGGAACACTGAAGCTTTCTTT
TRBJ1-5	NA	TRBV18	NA	CASSLNGGTDNQPQHF	TGTGCCAGCTCACTGAACGGGGGGACGGATAATCAGCCCCAGCATTTT
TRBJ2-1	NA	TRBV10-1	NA	CASSRGASYNEQFF	TGCGCCAGCAGTAGGGGGGCCTCCTACAATGAGCAGTTCTTC
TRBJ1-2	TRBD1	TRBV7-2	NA	CASSLTGQGGSYGYTF	TGTGCCAGCAGCCTAACAGGACAGGGGGGGAGCTATGGCTACACCTTC
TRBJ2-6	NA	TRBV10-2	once	CASSGASPSNAGANVLTF	TGCGCCAGCAGTGGGGCCAGCCCTTCCAACGCTGGGGCCAACGTCCTGACTTTC
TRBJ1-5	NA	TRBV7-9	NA	CASSSSDRIHSNQPQHF	TGTGCCAGCAGCTCTTCGGACAGAATTCATAGCAATCAGCCCCAGCATTTT
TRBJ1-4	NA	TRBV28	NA	CASRQTNEKLFF	TGTGCCAGCAGACAAACGAATGAAAAACTGTTTTTT
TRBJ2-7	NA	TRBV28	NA	CASSLGQGRHEQYF	TGTGCCAGCAGTTTAGGGCAGGGGAGGCACGAGCAGTACTTC
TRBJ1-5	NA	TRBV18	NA	CASSPGENQPQHF	TGTGCCAGCTCACCAGGAGAGAATCAGCCCCAGCATTTT
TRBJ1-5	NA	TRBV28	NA	CASSSLLLPQHF	TGTGCCAGCAGTTCCCTTCTCCTTCCCCAGCATTTT
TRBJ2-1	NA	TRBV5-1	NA	CASSLLVSTVYNEQFF	TGCGCCAGCAGCTTGCTAGTGTCCACTGTCTATAATGAGCAGTTCTTC
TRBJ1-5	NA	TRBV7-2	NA	CASSLTSWSNQPQHF	TGTGCCAGCAGCTTAACATCATGGAGCAATCAGCCCCAGCATTTT
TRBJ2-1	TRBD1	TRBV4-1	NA	CASSQADRHNEQFF	TGCGCCAGCAGCCAAGCGGACAGGCACAATGAGCAGTTCTTC
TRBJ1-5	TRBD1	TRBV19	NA	CASTQRGGQGYQPQHF	TGTGCCAGTACCCAGAGGGGGGGACAGGGGTATCAGCCCCAGCATTTT
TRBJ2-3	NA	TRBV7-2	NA	CASSLSRLDTQYF	TGTGCCAGCAGCCTTTCCCGACTGGATACGCAGTATTTT
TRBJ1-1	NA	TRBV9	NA	CASSVTAGGNTEAFF	TGTGCCAGCAGCGTAACCGCTGGCGGCAACACTGAAGCTTTCTTT
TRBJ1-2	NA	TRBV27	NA	CASSSWGTNYGYTF	TGTGCCAGCAGTTCGTGGGGCACTAACTATGGCTACACCTTC
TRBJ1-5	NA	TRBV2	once	CASSSRPSNQPQHF	TGTGCCAGCTCTAGCAGACCTAGCAATCAGCCCCAGCATTTT
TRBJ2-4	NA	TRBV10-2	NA	CASSGRLGGIQYF	TGCGCCAGCAGTGGTCGGTTGGGGGGAATTCAGTACTTC
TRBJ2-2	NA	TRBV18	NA	CASSLTANTGELFF	TGTGCCAGCTCACTTACAGCGAACACCGGGGAGCTGTTTTTT
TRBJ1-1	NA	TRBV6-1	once	CASVFQGMNTEAFF	TGTGCCAGCGTTTTCCAGGGGATGAACACTGAAGCTTTCTTT
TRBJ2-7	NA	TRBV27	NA	CASSLRDGSYEQYF	TGTGCCAGCAGTCTCCGGGACGGCTCCTACGAGCAGTACTTC
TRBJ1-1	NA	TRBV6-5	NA	CASRRTVNTEAFF	TGTGCCAGCAGAAGGACAGTAAACACTGAAGCTTTCTTT
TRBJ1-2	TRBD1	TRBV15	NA	CATSRGRDRGSYGYTF	TGTGCCACCAGCAGAGGCCGGGACAGGGGTTCTTATGGCTACACCTTC
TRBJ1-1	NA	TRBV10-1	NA	CASSSTGSGTEAFF	TGCGCCAGCAGTTCAACAGGAAGTGGAACTGAAGCTTTCTTT
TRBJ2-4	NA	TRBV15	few	CATSRDPGQGNIQYF	TGTGCCACCAGCAGAGATCCAGGGCAGGGGAACATTCAGTACTTC